A selection of T cell receptor beta chains follows, all from one sample in a study of molecular identifiers for immune sequencing clone quantification. TCRdb ran MiXCR on the PCR reads and lists one entry per CDR3 protein. The sample contains around 86,000 distinct CDR3 sequences, under 20% of which appear only once. Sample: naive CD8+ T cells from blood, with Jurkat cell RNA spiked in. The receptors here all came from a human donor in good health. Some libraries in this study had Jurkat cell RNA spiked in. CDR3s include the opening cysteine and the closing phenylalanine or tryptophan. The order of the fields is clone size, J gene, D gene, V gene, CDR3 protein, CDR3 DNA. The D gene is left open where the match is weak. The listing skips clone size in some rows; elsewhere it reads once, few, many or a size class.

clone_size: many
j_call: TRBJ2-3
d_call: .
v_call: TRBV27
cdr3_aa: CASSSLGVAGTDTQYF
cdr3_nt: TGTGCCAGCAGTTCCCTCGGGGTAGCGGGCACAGATACGCAGTATTTT

clone_size: many
j_call: TRBJ2-3
d_call: TRBD2
v_call: TRBV4-3
cdr3_aa: CASSQDWDYTDTQYF
cdr3_nt: TGCGCCAGCAGCCAAGATTGGGACTATACAGATACGCAGTATTTT

clone_size: many
j_call: TRBJ2-7
d_call: .
v_call: TRBV29-1
cdr3_aa: CSVEDRASYEQYF
cdr3_nt: TGCAGCGTTGAAGATAGGGCCTCCTACGAGCAGTACTTC

clone_size: many
j_call: TRBJ2-5
d_call: TRBD2
v_call: TRBV7-9
cdr3_aa: CASSSGLTYQETQYF
cdr3_nt: TGTGCCAGCAGCTCGGGACTAACGTACCAAGAGACCCAGTACTTC

clone_size: many
j_call: TRBJ2-3
d_call: .
v_call: TRBV10-3
cdr3_aa: CAIGTRTGTDTQYF
cdr3_nt: TGTGCCATCGGAACGCGGACAGGCACAGATACGCAGTATTTT

clone_size: .
j_call: TRBJ2-1
d_call: TRBD1
v_call: TRBV7-9
cdr3_aa: CASSLESGTGVPQFF
cdr3_nt: TGTGCCAGCAGCTTAGAGTCCGGGACAGGGGTTCCTCAGTTCTTC

clone_size: many
j_call: TRBJ1-1
d_call: .
v_call: TRBV28
cdr3_aa: CASSLRNTEAFF
cdr3_nt: TGTGCCAGCAGTTTGAGGAACACTGAAGCTTTCTTT

clone_size: many
j_call: TRBJ2-5
d_call: .
v_call: TRBV7-9
cdr3_aa: CASSSPGEKQETQYF
cdr3_nt: TGTGCCAGCAGCTCCCCGGGGGAGAAGCAAGAGACCCAGTACTTC

clone_size: many
j_call: TRBJ1-4
d_call: .
v_call: TRBV4-1
cdr3_aa: CASSPGLTNEKLFF
cdr3_nt: TGCGCCAGCAGCCCAGGACTTACTAATGAAAAACTGTTTTTT

clone_size: many
j_call: TRBJ2-7
d_call: TRBD2
v_call: TRBV20-1
cdr3_aa: CSAIASLAAAYEQYF
cdr3_nt: TGCAGTGCCATCGCGTCACTAGCGGCGGCCTACGAGCAGTACTTC

clone_size: .
j_call: TRBJ2-1
d_call: .
v_call: TRBV9
cdr3_aa: CASGVSPMGGISYNEQFF
cdr3_nt: TGTGCCAGCGGCGTAAGCCCTATGGGCGGGATATCCTACAATGAGCAGTTCTTC

clone_size: many
j_call: TRBJ1-5
d_call: .
v_call: TRBV7-9
cdr3_aa: CASGGADPNQPQHF
cdr3_nt: TGTGCCAGCGGCGGGGCAGATCCTAACCAGCCCCAGCATTTT

clone_size: many
j_call: TRBJ2-7
d_call: .
v_call: TRBV4-1
cdr3_aa: CASSQVLASGYEQYF
cdr3_nt: TGCGCCAGCAGCCAAGTGTTGGCCTCAGGGTACGAGCAGTACTTC

clone_size: many
j_call: TRBJ2-5
d_call: .
v_call: TRBV5-1
cdr3_aa: CASSSDPGTPQETQYF
cdr3_nt: TGCGCCAGCAGCTCCGACCCCGGGACACCCCAAGAGACCCAGTACTTC

clone_size: many
j_call: TRBJ1-1
d_call: .
v_call: TRBV6-5
cdr3_aa: CASSYSIGENTEAFF
cdr3_nt: TGTGCCAGCAGTTACTCGATAGGCGAAAACACTGAAGCTTTCTTT

clone_size: many
j_call: TRBJ2-2
d_call: .
v_call: TRBV20-1
cdr3_aa: CSARVDSDPGELFF
cdr3_nt: TGCAGTGCTAGAGTTGACAGCGACCCCGGGGAGCTGTTTTTT

clone_size: many
j_call: TRBJ2-7
d_call: TRBD1
v_call: TRBV7-9
cdr3_aa: CASSPRDRGLSEQYF
cdr3_nt: TGTGCCAGCAGCCCCCGGGACAGGGGGCTGAGCGAGCAGTACTTC

clone_size: many
j_call: TRBJ1-1
d_call: TRBD1
v_call: TRBV5-6
cdr3_aa: CASSEPTGGWTEAFF
cdr3_nt: TGTGCCAGCAGCGAGCCGACAGGGGGCTGGACTGAAGCTTTCTTT

clone_size: .
j_call: TRBJ2-2
d_call: .
v_call: TRBV9
cdr3_aa: CASSAGVLDGELFF
cdr3_nt: TGTGCCAGCAGCGCAGGGGTACTGGACGGGGAGCTGTTTTTT

clone_size: many
j_call: TRBJ2-7
d_call: TRBD2
v_call: TRBV9
cdr3_aa: CASSSGGSPSYEQYF
cdr3_nt: TGTGCCAGCAGCTCGGGAGGGAGTCCTTCCTACGAGCAGTACTTC

clone_size: many
j_call: TRBJ2-3
d_call: TRBD1
v_call: TRBV5-1
cdr3_aa: CASSGGQGSTDTQYF
cdr3_nt: TGCGCCAGCAGCGGAGGACAGGGAAGCACAGATACGCAGTATTTT

clone_size: many
j_call: TRBJ1-2
d_call: TRBD1
v_call: TRBV6-5
cdr3_aa: CASSYSARGFSNYGYTF
cdr3_nt: TGTGCCAGCAGTTACTCGGCCAGGGGGTTTTCTAACTATGGCTACACCTTC

clone_size: many
j_call: TRBJ2-7
d_call: .
v_call: TRBV13
cdr3_aa: CASSLGAGVYEQYF
cdr3_nt: TGTGCCAGCAGCTTAGGGGCAGGGGTCTACGAGCAGTACTTC

clone_size: .
j_call: TRBJ1-5
d_call: .
v_call: TRBV2
cdr3_aa: CASSEDRAHLPQHF
cdr3_nt: TGTGCCAGCAGTGAAGACCGAGCGCATCTGCCCCAGCATTTT

clone_size: once
j_call: TRBJ2-1
d_call: .
v_call: TRBV4-3
cdr3_aa: CASSQDAGIEQFF
cdr3_nt: TGCGCCAGCAGCCAAGATGCCGGGATTGAGCAGTTCTTC

clone_size: many
j_call: TRBJ1-1
d_call: .
v_call: TRBV27
cdr3_aa: CASSYSGEGNTEAFF
cdr3_nt: TGTGCCAGCAGTTACTCGGGGGAGGGGAACACTGAAGCTTTCTTT

clone_size: .
j_call: TRBJ2-2
d_call: .
v_call: TRBV9
cdr3_aa: CASTGMGDTGELFF
cdr3_nt: TGTGCCAGCACCGGGATGGGGGACACCGGGGAGCTGTTTTTT

clone_size: many
j_call: TRBJ2-2
d_call: .
v_call: TRBV5-1
cdr3_aa: CASSGGTENTGELFF
cdr3_nt: TGCGCCAGCAGCGGCGGGACTGAAAACACCGGGGAGCTGTTTTTT

clone_size: many
j_call: TRBJ2-5
d_call: .
v_call: TRBV7-9
cdr3_aa: CASSLGEGVEETQYF
cdr3_nt: TGTGCCAGCAGCTTAGGGGAGGGGGTAGAAGAGACCCAGTACTTC

clone_size: many
j_call: TRBJ1-5
d_call: TRBD1
v_call: TRBV28
cdr3_aa: CASSYRGHQPQHF
cdr3_nt: TGTGCCAGCAGCTACAGGGGTCATCAGCCCCAGCATTTT

clone_size: many
j_call: TRBJ1-2
d_call: TRBD1
v_call: TRBV2
cdr3_aa: CATNDLRDRWYGYTF
cdr3_nt: TGTGCCACCAACGATTTACGGGACAGATGGTATGGCTACACCTTC

clone_size: few
j_call: TRBJ1-5
d_call: TRBD1
v_call: TRBV4-1
cdr3_aa: CASSQENLGDRRVQPQHF
cdr3_nt: TGCGCCAGCAGCCAAGAGAATTTGGGGGACAGGCGAGTTCAGCCCCAGCATTTT

clone_size: few
j_call: TRBJ2-1
d_call: TRBD2
v_call: TRBV4-3
cdr3_aa: CASSQSSSGRASYNEQFF
cdr3_nt: TGCGCCAGCAGCCAATCCTCCTCCGGGAGGGCATCCTACAATGAGCAGTTCTTC

clone_size: many
j_call: TRBJ1-3
d_call: TRBD1
v_call: TRBV12-3/TRBV12-4
cdr3_aa: CASSHYDRGGNTIYF
cdr3_nt: TGTGCCAGCTCCCATTACGACAGGGGTGGAAACACCATATATTTT

clone_size: many
j_call: TRBJ1-1
d_call: .
v_call: TRBV20-1
cdr3_aa: CSAREVGRRLDEAFF
cdr3_nt: TGCAGTGCTAGAGAGGTAGGACGGAGGTTGGATGAAGCTTTCTTT

clone_size: many
j_call: TRBJ2-5
d_call: .
v_call: TRBV12-3/TRBV12-4
cdr3_aa: CASSWAGRAQETQYF
cdr3_nt: TGTGCCAGCAGTTGGGCGGGCAGGGCACAAGAGACCCAGTACTTC

clone_size: many
j_call: TRBJ2-5
d_call: .
v_call: TRBV11-2
cdr3_aa: CASSLGGWTQETQYF
cdr3_nt: TGTGCCAGCAGCTTAGGAGGGTGGACCCAAGAGACCCAGTACTTC

clone_size: many
j_call: TRBJ2-7
d_call: TRBD1
v_call: TRBV29-1
cdr3_aa: CSGTGGDSSYEQYF
cdr3_nt: TGCAGCGGGACAGGGGGGGACAGCTCCTACGAGCAGTACTTC

clone_size: many
j_call: TRBJ2-7
d_call: .
v_call: TRBV18
cdr3_aa: CASSSGPSYEQYF
cdr3_nt: TGTGCCAGCTCATCGGGACCCTCCTACGAGCAGTACTTC

clone_size: .
j_call: TRBJ2-3
d_call: .
v_call: TRBV28
cdr3_aa: CASSPVGPLSTDTQYF
cdr3_nt: TGTGCCAGCAGTCCCGTAGGCCCCCTGAGCACAGATACGCAGTATTTT

clone_size: many
j_call: TRBJ2-6
d_call: .
v_call: TRBV5-1
cdr3_aa: CASDASGANVLTF
cdr3_nt: TGCGCCAGTGATGCCTCTGGGGCCAACGTCCTGACTTTC